This TCR beta chain was recovered during a study of Ad26.COV2.S vaccination and SARS-CoV-2 variants. Study overall: In the COV1001 trial, the donor was in the Ad26.COV2.S arm. Overall study findings and caveats: From the TCR breadth and depth analyses, total T cell responses may have been underestimated.

About this clone: Antigen specificity is unknown.

After removal of 4 bases from V and 7 bases from J, the junction contained 8 bases not matched to a gene. CDR1 MNHEY and CDR2 SVGEGT come from the germline V gene. The CDR3 runs 14 residues. The data were produced by immunoSEQ multiplex PCR, yet TCRdb's version contains in-frame clones alone and is incomplete. The data contain around 340,000 clones, about 87% of them singletons. The sample's treatment: about 20 received Ad26.COV2.S at low or high dose, single or two shots; about 5 received placebo; per-sample allocation not given. Sampling was performed 63 days after the first vaccine or placebo injection. It was an adult aged 18-55 years in Boston who was the donor. Vaccination used an Ad26 vector expressing Wuhan-strain SARS-CoV-2 spike.

The rearrangement joins TRBV6-2 or TRBV6-3 to TRBJ2-7; 9 bases match TRBD2. The sample consisted of peripheral blood, taken in a trial of Ad26.COV2.S vaccine versus placebo. This TCR came from a person aged 18-65 years who received the Ad26.COV2.S COVID-19 vaccine or a placebo. CDR3 in amino acids: CASSFRGGVSEQYF. The CDR3 nucleotides are TGTGCCAGCAGTTTTCGCGGGGGGGTGAGTGAGCAGTACTTC.